This T cell receptor (beta chain) stems from a study of blood T cell repertoires in COVID-19. Looking at the study overall: Donors in the United States, Italy and Spain gave samples during acute or convalescent COVID-19. T cells, B-cell-depleted T cells, or PBMCs supplied cDNA or gDNA.

Authors' methods: Amplification of reference gene primers provided the estimated nucleated cell counts. The method was immunoSEQ multiplex PCR; TCRdb's version includes in-frame clones alone and lacks a portion of them. Clone size and V and J calls were adopted from that table, with D and trimming inferred from the DNA. The table has about 76,000 clones, roughly 91% seen once; the top ten hold over 25%. Germline assignment: CDR1 SGHTA and CDR2 FQGNSA. Trimming pared 1 base from V and 3 bases from J, leaving 21 bases between. The CDR3 totals 18 residues. The rearrangement links TRBV7-2 to TRBJ2-5; TRBD2 is a possible D gene (6 bases). The TCR sequence derives from a woman older than 75 with active or convalescent COVID-19. The specimen sequenced was peripheral blood. CDR3 DNA sequence: TGTGCCAGCAGCTTAGTTCGGGACTGGGGGAATCGGGAAGAGACCCAGTACTTC. This gives the protein CASSLVRDWGNREETQYF.